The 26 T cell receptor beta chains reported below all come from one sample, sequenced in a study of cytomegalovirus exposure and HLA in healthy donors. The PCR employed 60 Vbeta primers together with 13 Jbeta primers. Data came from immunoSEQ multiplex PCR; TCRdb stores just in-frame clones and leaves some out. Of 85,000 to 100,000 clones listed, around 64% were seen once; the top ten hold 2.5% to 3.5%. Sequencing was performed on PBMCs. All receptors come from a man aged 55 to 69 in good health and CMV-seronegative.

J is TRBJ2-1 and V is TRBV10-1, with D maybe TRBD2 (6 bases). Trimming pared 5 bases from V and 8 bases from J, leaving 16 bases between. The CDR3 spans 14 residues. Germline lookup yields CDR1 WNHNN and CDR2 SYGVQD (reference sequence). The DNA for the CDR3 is TGCGCCAGCAGTACCCCAGGGTCGGGGGATGAGCAGTTCTTC. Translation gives CASSTPGSGDEQFF.

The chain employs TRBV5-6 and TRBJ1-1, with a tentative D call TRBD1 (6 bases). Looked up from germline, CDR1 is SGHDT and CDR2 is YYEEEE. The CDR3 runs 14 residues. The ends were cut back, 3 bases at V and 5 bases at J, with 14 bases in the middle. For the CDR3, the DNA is TGTGCCAGCAGCTCACAGGGAAGAGGGACTGAAGCTTTCTTT. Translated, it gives CASSSQGRGTEAFF.

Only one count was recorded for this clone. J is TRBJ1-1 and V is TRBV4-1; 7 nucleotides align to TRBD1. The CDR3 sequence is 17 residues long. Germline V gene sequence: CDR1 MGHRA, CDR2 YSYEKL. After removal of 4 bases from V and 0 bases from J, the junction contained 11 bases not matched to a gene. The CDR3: CASSPDSTGRMNTEAFF. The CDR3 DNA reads TGCGCCAGCAGCCCCGACTCGACAGGGAGAATGAACACTGAAGCTTTCTTT.

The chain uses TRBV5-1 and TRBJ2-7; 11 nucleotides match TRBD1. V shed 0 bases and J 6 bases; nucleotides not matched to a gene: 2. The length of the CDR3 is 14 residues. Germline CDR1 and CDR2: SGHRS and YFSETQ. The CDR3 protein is CASSLDGQGAEQYF. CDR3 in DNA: TGCGCCAGCAGCTTGGACGGACAGGGGGCCGAGCAGTACTTC.

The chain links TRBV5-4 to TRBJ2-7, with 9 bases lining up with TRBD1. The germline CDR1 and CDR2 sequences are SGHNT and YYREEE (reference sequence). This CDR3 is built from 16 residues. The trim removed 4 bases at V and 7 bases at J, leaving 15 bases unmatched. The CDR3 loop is CASSPGRDRVLGEQYF. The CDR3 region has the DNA TGTGCCAGCAGCCCGGGCCGGGACAGGGTTTTGGGAGAGCAGTACTTC.

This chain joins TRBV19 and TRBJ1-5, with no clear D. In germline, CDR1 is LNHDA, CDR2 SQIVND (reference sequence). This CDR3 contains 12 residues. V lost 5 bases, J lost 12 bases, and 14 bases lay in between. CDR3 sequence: CASSLPRGDQHF. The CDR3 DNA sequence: TGTGCCAGTAGTCTCCCTCGAGGCGACCAGCATTTT.

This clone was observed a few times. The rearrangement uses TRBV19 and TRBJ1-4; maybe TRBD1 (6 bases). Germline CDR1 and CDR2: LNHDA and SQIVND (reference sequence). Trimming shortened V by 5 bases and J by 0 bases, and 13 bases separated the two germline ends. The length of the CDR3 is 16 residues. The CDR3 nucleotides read TGTGCCAGTAGTCCACTAACAGGGACAACTAATGAAAAACTGTTTTTT. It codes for CASSPLTGTTNEKLFF.

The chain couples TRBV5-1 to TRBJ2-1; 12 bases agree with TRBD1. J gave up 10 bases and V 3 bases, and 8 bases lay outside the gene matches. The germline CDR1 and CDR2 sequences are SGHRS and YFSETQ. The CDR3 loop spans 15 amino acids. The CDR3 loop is CASSSGTGGAGEQFF. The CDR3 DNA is TGCGCCAGCAGCTCCGGGACAGGGGGCGCAGGGGAGCAGTTCTTC.

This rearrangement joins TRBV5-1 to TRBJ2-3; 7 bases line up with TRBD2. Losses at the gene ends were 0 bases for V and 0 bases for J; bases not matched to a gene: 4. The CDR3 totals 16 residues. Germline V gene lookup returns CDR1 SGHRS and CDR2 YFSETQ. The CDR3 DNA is TGCGCCAGCAGCTTGGCCGAGCGGGGTAGCACAGATACGCAGTATTTT. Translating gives CASSLAERGSTDTQYF. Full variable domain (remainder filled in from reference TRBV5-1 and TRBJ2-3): KAGVTQTPRYLIKTRGQQVTLSCSPISGHRSVSWYQQTPGQGLQFLFEYFSETQRNKGNFPGRFSGRQFSNSRSEMNVSTLELGDSALYLCASSLAERGSTDTQYFGPGTRLTVL.

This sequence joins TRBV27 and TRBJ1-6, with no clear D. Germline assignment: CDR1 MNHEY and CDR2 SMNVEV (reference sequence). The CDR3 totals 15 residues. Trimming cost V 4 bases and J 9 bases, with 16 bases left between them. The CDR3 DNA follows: TGTGCCAGCAGTTACATGGGTTTTCTAGTTTCACCCCTCCACTTT. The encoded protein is CASSYMGFLVSPLHF.

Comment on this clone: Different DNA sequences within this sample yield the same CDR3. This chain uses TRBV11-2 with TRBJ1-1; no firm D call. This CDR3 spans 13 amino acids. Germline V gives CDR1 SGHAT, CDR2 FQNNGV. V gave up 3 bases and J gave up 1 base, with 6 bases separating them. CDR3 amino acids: CASSFRGNTEAFF. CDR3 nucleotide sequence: TGTGCCAGCAGCTTCCGGGGGAACACTGAAGCTTTCTTT.

Written as DNA, the CDR3 is TGTGCCAGCAACCCCGGGCCAGGGGGTACTAACTATGGCTACACCTTC. Amino acid sequence: CASNPGPGGTNYGYTF. This chain links TRBV5-4 with TRBJ1-2; 7 bases map to TRBD1. Germline CDR1 is SGHNT and CDR2 is YYREEE (reference sequence). J was trimmed by 0 bases and V by 6 bases; bases with no gene match: 11. The CDR3 length is 16 residues.

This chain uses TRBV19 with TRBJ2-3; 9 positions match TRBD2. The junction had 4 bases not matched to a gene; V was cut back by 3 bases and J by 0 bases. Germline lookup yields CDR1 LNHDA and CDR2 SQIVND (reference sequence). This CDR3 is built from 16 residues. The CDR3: CASSMLAGVSTDTQYF. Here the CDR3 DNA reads TGTGCCAGTAGTATGTTAGCGGGGGTAAGCACAGATACGCAGTATTTT. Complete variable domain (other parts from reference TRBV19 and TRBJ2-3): DGGITQSPKYLFRKEGQNVTLSCEQNLNHDAMYWYRQDPGQGLRLIYYSQIVNDFQKGDIAEGYSVSREKKESFPLTVTSAQKNPTAFYLCASSMLAGVSTDTQYFGPGTRLTVL.

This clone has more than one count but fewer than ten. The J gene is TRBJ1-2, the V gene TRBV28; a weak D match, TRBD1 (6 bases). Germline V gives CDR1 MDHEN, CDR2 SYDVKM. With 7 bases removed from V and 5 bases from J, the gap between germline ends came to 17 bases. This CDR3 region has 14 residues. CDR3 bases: TGTGCCAGCACCCTCGGTCCAGGGGATTATGGCTACACCTTC. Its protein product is CASTLGPGDYGYTF.

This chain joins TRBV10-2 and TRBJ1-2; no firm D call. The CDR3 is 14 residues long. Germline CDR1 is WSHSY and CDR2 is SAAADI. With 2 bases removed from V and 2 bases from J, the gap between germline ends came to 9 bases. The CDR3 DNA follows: TGCGCCAGCAGTGAGGGCGGAGTAAACTATGGCTACACCTTC. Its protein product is CASSEGGVNYGYTF.

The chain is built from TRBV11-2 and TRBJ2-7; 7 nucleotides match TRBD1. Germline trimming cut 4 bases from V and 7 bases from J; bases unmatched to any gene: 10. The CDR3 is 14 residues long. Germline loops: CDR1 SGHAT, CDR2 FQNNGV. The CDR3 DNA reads TGTGCCAGCAGCTCCTACAGGGGAACGGGGGAGCAGTACTTC. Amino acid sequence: CASSSYRGTGEQYF.

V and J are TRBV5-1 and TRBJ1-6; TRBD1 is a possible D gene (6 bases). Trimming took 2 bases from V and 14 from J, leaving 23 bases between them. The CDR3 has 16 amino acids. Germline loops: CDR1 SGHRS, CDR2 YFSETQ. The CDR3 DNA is TGCGCCAGCAGCTTCGGGACAATCGAGAGGGCAGGGGCCCTCCACTTT. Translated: CASSFGTIERAGALHF. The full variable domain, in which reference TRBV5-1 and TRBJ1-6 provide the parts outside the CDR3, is KAGVTQTPRYLIKTRGQQVTLSCSPISGHRSVSWYQQTPGQGLQFLFEYFSETQRNKGNFPGRFSGRQFSNSRSEMNVSTLELGDSALYLCASSFGTIERAGALHFGNGTRLTVT.

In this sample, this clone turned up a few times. CDR3 in amino acids: CASSWRGQIDETQYF. The CDR3 nucleotides are TGTGCCAGCAGCTGGCGCGGACAGATTGATGAGACCCAGTACTTC. The genes are TRBV7-6 and TRBJ2-5; perhaps TRBD1 as D (6 bases). Germline V gene data show CDR1 as SGHVS and CDR2 as FNYEAQ. Trimming shortened V by 4 bases and J by 5 bases, and 17 bases separated the two germline ends. This CDR3 region has 15 residues. The full variable domain, in which reference TRBV7-6 and TRBJ2-5 provide the parts outside the CDR3, is GAGVSQSPRYKVTKRGQDVALRCDPISGHVSLYWYRQALGQGPEFLTYFNYEAQQDKSGLPNDRFSAERPEGSISTLTIQRTEQRDSAMYRCASSWRGQIDETQYFGPGTRLLVL.

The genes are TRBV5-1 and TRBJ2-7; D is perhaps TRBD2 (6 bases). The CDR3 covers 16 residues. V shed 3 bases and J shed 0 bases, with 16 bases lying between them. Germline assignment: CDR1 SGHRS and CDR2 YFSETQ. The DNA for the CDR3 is TGCGCCAGCAGCTGGAGGGCCGGGACCCCCTCCTACGAGCAGTACTTC. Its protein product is CASSWRAGTPSYEQYF.

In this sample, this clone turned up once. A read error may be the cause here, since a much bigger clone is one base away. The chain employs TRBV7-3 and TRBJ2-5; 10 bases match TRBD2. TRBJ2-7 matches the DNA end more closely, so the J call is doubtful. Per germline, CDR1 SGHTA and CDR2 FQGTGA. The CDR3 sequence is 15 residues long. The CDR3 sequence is CASSRGRVAGGEQYF. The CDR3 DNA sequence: TGTGCCAGCAGCCGTGGCCGGGTAGCGGGAGGCGAGCAGTACTTC.

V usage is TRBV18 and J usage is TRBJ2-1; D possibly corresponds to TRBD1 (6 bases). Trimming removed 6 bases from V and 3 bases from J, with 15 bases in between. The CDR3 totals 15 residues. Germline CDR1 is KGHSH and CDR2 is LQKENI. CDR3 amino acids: CASSPGTKNYNEQFF. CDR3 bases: TGTGCCAGCTCTCCCGGGACAAAGAACTACAATGAGCAGTTCTTC.

The CDR3 sequence: CASSVGLPLYNEQFF. The CDR3 coding sequence is TGTGCCAGCAGTGTTGGGCTGCCCCTATACAATGAGCAGTTCTTC. The chain carries TRBV2 and TRBJ2-1; D remains ambiguous. Per germline, CDR1 SNHLY and CDR2 FYNNEI. The V end was cut by 4 bases, the J end by 4 bases, with 14 bases between. This CDR3 has 15 residues.

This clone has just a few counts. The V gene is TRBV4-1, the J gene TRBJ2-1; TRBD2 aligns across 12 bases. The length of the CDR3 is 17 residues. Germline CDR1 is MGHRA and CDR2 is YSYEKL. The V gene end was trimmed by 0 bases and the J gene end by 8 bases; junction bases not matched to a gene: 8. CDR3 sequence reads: CASSQDSTSGRGYEQFF. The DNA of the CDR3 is TGCGCCAGCAGCCAAGACTCGACTAGCGGGAGAGGCTATGAGCAGTTCTTC.

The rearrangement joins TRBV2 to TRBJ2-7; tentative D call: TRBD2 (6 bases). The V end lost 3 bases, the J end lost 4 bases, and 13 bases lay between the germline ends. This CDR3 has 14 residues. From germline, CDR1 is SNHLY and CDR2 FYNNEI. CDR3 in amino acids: CASSDTGTGYEQYF. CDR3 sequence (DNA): TGTGCCAGCAGTGATACGGGGACTGGTTACGAGCAGTACTTC.

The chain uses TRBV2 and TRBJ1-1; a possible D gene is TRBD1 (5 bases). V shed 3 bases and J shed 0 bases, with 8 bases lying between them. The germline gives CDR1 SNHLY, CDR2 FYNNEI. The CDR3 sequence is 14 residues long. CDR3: CASSDRAMNTEAFF. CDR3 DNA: TGTGCCAGCAGTGACAGGGCCATGAACACTGAAGCTTTCTTT.

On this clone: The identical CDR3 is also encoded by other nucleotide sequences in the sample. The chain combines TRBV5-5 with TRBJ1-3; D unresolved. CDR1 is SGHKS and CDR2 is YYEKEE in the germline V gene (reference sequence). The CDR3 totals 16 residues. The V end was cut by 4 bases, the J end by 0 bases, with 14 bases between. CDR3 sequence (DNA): TGTGCCAGCAGCCCTGCTATACACAGCTCTGGAAACACCATATATTTT. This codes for CASSPAIHSSGNTIYF.